The rows below give T cell receptor beta chains drawn from one sample of a study of early T cells in non-severe SARS-CoV-2 infection. TCRdb called the 5' RACE reads again in MiXCR, with one record for every CDR3 protein. The sample has about 39,000 distinct CDR3 sequences, 4.5% to 7% seen once. Sequences were derived from whole blood, sampled at baseline. Receptors were obtained from an adult who was a healthcare worker with PCR-confirmed SARS-CoV-2 infection or an uninfected control (not recorded which). Each CDR3 is given with its conserved first and last residue. The D gene is left open where the match is weak. Clone size appears in some rows only: once, few, many, or a class for an expanded clone.

CDR3nt: TGCGCCAGCAGCCAAGATGGTCAGGAAGGGAATGGCTACACCTTC; CDR3aa: CASSQDGQEGNGYTF; d_gene: .; v_gene: TRBV4-3; j_gene: TRBJ1-2; abundance: many
CDR3nt: TGTGCCAGCAGTCCAATCCCCCTGGGGGGCGGAAACACCATATATTTT; CDR3aa: CASSPIPLGGGNTIYF; d_gene: .; v_gene: TRBV27; j_gene: TRBJ1-3; abundance: few
CDR3nt: TGTGCCACCAGCAGGGGGACAGCCGAAAAACTGTTTTTT; CDR3aa: CATSRGTAEKLFF; d_gene: TRBD1; v_gene: TRBV15; j_gene: TRBJ1-4; abundance: once
CDR3nt: TGTGCCAGCAGCTTAGATCCAGCGGGGGGACGGGAGACCCAGTACTTC; CDR3aa: CASSLDPAGGRETQYF; d_gene: TRBD2; v_gene: TRBV7-7; j_gene: TRBJ2-5; abundance: many
CDR3nt: TGTGCCTGGACCCGGGTCCTCGGGTACGAGCAGTACTTC; CDR3aa: CAWTRVLGYEQYF; d_gene: .; v_gene: TRBV30; j_gene: TRBJ2-7; abundance: many
CDR3nt: TGTGCCAGCAGCCCCGGAACTAGCGGGCCCTACAATGAGCAGTTCTTC; CDR3aa: CASSPGTSGPYNEQFF; d_gene: TRBD2; v_gene: TRBV7-7; j_gene: TRBJ2-1; abundance: many
CDR3nt: TGTGCCAGCAGCTTAGCACAGGGATTTACAGCCCAGCATTTT; CDR3aa: CASSLAQGFTAQHF; d_gene: .; v_gene: TRBV7-2; j_gene: TRBJ1-5; abundance: many
CDR3nt: TGTGCCAGTACCCGAGGGGGGCCCTATGGCTACACCTTC; CDR3aa: CASTRGGPYGYTF; d_gene: .; v_gene: TRBV19; j_gene: TRBJ1-2; abundance: many
CDR3nt: TGCGCCAGCAGCCTAAGGGAGACCCCAGGGAATGAGCAGTTCTTC; CDR3aa: CASSLRETPGNEQFF; d_gene: .; v_gene: TRBV4-3; j_gene: TRBJ2-1; abundance: many
CDR3nt: TGTGCCAGCAGCTTATCCGCTAGCGGGGTTTACGAGCAGTACTTC; CDR3aa: CASSLSASGVYEQYF; d_gene: TRBD2; v_gene: TRBV7-3; j_gene: TRBJ2-7; abundance: .